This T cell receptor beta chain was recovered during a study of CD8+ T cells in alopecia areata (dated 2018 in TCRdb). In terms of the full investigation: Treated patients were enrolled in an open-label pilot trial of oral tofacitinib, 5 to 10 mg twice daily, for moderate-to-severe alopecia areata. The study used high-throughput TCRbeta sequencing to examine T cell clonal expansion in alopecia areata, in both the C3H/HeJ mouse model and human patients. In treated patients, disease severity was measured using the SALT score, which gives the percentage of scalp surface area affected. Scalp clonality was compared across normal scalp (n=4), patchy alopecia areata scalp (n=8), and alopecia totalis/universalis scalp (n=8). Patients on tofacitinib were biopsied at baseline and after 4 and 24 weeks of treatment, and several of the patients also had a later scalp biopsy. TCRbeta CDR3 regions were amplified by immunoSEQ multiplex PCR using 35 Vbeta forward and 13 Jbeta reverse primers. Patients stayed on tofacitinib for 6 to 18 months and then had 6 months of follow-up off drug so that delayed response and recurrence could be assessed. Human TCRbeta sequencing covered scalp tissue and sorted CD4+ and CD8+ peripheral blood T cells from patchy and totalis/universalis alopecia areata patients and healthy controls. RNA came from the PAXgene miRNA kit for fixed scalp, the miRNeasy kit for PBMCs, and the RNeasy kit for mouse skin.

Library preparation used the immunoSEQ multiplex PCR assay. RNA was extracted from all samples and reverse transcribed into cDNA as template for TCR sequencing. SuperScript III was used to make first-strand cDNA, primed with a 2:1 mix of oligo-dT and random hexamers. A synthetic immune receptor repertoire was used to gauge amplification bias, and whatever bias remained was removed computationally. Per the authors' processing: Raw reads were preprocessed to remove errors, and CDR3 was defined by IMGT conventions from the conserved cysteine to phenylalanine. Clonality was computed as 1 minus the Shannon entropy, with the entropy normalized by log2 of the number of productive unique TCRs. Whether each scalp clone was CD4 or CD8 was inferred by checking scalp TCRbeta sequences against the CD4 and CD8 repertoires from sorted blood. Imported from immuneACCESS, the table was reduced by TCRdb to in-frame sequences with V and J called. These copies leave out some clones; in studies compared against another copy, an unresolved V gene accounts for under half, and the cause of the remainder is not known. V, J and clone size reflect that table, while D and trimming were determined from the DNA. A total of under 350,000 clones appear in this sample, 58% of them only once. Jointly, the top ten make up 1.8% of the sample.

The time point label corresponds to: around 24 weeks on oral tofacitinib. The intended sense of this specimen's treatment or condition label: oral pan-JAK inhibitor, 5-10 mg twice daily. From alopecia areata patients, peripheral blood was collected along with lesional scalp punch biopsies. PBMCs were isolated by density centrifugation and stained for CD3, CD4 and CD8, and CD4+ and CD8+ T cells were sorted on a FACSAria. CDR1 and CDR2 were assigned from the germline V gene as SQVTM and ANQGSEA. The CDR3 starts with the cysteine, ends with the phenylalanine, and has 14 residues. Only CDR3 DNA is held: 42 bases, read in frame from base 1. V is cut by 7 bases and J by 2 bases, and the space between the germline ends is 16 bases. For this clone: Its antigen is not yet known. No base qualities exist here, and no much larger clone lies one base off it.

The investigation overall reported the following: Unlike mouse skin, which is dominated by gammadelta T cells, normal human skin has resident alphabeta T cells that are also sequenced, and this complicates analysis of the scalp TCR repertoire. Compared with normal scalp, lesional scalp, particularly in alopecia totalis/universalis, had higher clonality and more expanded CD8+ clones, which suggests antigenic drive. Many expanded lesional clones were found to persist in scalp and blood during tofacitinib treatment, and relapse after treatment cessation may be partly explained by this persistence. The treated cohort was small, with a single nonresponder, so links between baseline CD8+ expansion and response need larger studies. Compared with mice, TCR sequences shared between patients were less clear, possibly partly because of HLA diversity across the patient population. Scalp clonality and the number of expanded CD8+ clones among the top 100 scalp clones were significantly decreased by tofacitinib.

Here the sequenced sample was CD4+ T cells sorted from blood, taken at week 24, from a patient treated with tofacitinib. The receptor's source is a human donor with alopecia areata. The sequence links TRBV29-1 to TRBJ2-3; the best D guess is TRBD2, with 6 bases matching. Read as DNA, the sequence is TGCAGCGCCGCCCTGCGGGGCACCACAGATACGCAGTATTTT. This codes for CSAALRGTTDTQYF.